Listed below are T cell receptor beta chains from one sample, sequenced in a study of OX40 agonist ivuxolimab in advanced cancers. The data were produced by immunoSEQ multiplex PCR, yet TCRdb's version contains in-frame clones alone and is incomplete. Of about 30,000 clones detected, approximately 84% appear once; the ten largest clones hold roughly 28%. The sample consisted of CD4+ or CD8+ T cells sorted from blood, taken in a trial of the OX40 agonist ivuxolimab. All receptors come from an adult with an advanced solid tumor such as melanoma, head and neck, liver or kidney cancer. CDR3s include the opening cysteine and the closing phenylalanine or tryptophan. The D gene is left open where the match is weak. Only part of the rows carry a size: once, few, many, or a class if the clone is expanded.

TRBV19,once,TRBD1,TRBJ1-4,TGTGCCACCTCGACAGGGGTTAATGAAAAACTGTTTTTT,CATSTGVNEKLFF
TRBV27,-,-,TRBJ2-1,TGTGCCAGCAGTTTATCCTCCACCTACAATGAGCAGTTCTTC,CASSLSSTYNEQFF
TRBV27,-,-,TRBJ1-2,TGTGCCAGCAGTTTAAGCGGATCGATCTATGGCTACACCTTC,CASSLSGSIYGYTF
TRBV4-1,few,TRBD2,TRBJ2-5,TGCGCCAGCAGCCAAGCTACTAGCGGCTGGGAGACCCAGTACTTC,CASSQATSGWETQYF
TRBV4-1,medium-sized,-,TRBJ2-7,TGCGCCAGCAGCCGCGTAGGGGATAGCAACGAGCAGTACTTC,CASSRVGDSNEQYF
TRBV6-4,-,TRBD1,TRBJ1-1,TGTGCCAGCAGTGGGACAGGGGGCACTGAAGCTTTCTTT,CASSGTGGTEAFF
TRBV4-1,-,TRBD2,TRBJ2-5,TGCGCCAGCAGCCAAGGGAGAATCGGACTAGCGGGGAGGGTTGGGCAGTACTTC,CASSQGRIGLAGRVGQYF
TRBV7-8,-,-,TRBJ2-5,TGTGCCAGCAGCTTGGGACAGACCCAGTACTTC,CASSLGQTQYF
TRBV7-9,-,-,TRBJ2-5,TGTGCCAGCAGCTGGGAGGGGGGACTGCGCACGGAGACCCAGTACTTC,CASSWEGGLRTETQYF
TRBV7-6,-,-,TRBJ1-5,TGTGCCAGCAGCTTTGCGGCAGGGAATCAGCCCCAGCATTTT,CASSFAAGNQPQHF
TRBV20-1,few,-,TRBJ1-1,TGCAGTGCTTTAGCGGGGCGCGAAGCTTTCTTT,CSALAGREAFF